This entry concerns a single T cell receptor (beta chain). This clone was detected only once. Which antigen it targets is not known. No much larger clone exists at a distance of one base, and base qualities are not known. Trimming leaves V shorter by 4 bases and J shorter by 8 bases, with the junction holding 5 bases beyond the gene matches. The germline V gene (reference sequence) supplies CDR1 GTSNPN and CDR2 SVGIG. The CDR3 goes from the cysteine to the phenylalanine over 13 residues. Only the CDR3 portion is preserved as DNA: 39 bases, with reading frame beginning at the first base. The study tested focal radiation therapy combined with CTLA-4 blockade (ipilimumab) in patients with chemo-refractory metastatic non-small-cell lung cancer. Libraries were built with the immunoSEQ multiplex PCR assay. The source is immuneACCESS, and TCRdb retained only in-frame sequences with V and J called. Part of the clones is not carried over; for the studies checked, unresolved V genes explain less than half of this, and the remainder is unexplained. This sample holds approximately 80,000 clones; approximately 73% were observed only once. Roughly a tenth of the sample comes from the top ten.

The entry originates in a study of radiotherapy plus CTLA-4 blockade in lung cancer (dated by TCRdb to the late 2010s). Notes on the research overall: Objective responses were observed in about 17% of enrolled patients, and disease control was achieved in approximately 29%.

Study-wide findings and limitations: After treatment with radiotherapy and ipilimumab, TCR clones that came from tumors expanded in the peripheral blood. Early dynamic changes in blood T cell clones, together with increased serum interferon-beta after radiation, were reported as the strongest predictors of response.

The receptor comes from a human donor with non-small cell lung cancer whose response to radiotherapy plus ipilimumab could not be evaluated. This chain is built from TRBV30 and TRBJ1-6; 7 nucleotides in the junction match TRBD1. The source material was peripheral blood, sampled from a patient treated with radiotherapy plus ipilimumab. The nucleotide sequence is given as TGTGCCTGGAACCTCAGGGGGGATTCACCCCTCCACTTT. It translates as CAWNLRGDSPLHF.